The clone carrying this T cell receptor beta chain was picked up a small number of times. Its cognate antigen is unknown. Next came a second PCR, run for roughly 6 to 11 cycles, which used a sample-barcoded 5' primer along with a J-beta primer mix. The template-switch adaptor was a 5' adaptor with 12 random nucleotides. It tagged each cDNA molecule. From the 5' RACE reads, TCRdb called clonotypes with MiXCR, one entry per CDR3 protein. The sample carries hundreds of thousands of distinct CDR3 sequences, about 26% recorded once. This sample was taken from a study of blood T cells in healthy people across ages. The study's findings and limits: Whereas aged donors had fewer naive CD4+ cells, long-lived donors had more of them and higher diversity.

The CDR3 is 15 amino acids. Unmatched junction bases numbered 13, after V lost 8 bases and J lost 4 bases. Germline-derived CDR1 and CDR2 are SGHTA and FQGNSA. These data also formed part of another study, on T cells of mothers and their children.

The TCR comes from a boy between 10 and 17 years old in good health. Specimen: blood. V is TRBV7-2 and J is TRBJ1-2, with 7 bases identical to TRBD1. As DNA, the CDR3 is TGTGCCAGCTTAAACACAGGGGAATGGGGCTATGGCTACACCTTC. Translated: CASLNTGEWGYGYTF. Full variable domain (missing parts from reference TRBV7-2 and TRBJ1-2): GAGVSQSPSNKVTEKGKDVELRCDPISGHTALYWYRQSLGQGLEFLIYFQGNSAPDKSGLPSDRFSAERTGGSVSTLTIQRTQQEDSAVYLCASLNTGEWGYGYTFGSGTRLTVV.